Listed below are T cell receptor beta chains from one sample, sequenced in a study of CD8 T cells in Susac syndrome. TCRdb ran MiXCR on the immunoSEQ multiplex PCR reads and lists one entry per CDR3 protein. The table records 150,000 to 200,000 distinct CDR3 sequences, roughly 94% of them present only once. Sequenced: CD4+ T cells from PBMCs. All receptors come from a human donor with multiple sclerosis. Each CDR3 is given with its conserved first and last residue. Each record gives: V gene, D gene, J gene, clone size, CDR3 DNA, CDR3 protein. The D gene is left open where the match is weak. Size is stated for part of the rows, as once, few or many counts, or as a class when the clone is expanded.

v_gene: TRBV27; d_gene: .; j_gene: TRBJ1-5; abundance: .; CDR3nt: TGTGCCAGCAGTTTTACAAAAAACCAGCCCCAGCATTTT; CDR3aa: CASSFTKNQPQHF
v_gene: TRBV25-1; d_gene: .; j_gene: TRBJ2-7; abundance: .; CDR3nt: TGTGCCAGCATAGGGGGGCCGGGAGCCGAGCAGTACTTC; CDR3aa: CASIGGPGAEQYF
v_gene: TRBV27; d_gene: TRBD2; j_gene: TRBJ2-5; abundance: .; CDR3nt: TGTGCCAGCAGCCCGACCATAAGCGGGAGAAAGACCCAGTACTTC; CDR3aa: CASSPTISGRKTQYF
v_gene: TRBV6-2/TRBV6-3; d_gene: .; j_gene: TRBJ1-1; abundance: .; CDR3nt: TGTGCCAGCAGTTACTCCCCGGGGCGACGGGTTAACACTGAAGCTTTCTTT; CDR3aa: CASSYSPGRRVNTEAFF
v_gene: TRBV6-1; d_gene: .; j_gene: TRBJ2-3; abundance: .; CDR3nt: TGTGCCAGCAGGGGCCTTGGTACGCAGTATTTT; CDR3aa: CASRGLGTQYF
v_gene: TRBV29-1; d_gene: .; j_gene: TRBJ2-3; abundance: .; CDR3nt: TGCAGCGATTACCGTTCAGATACGCAGTATTTT; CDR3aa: CSDYRSDTQYF
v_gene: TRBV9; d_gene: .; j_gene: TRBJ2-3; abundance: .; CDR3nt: TGTGCCAGCAGCGAGGGAATCTCCACAGATACGCAGTATTTT; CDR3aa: CASSEGISTDTQYF
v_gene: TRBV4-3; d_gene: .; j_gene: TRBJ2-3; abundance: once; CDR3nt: TGCGCCAGCAGCCCCCAACTATTGGGTACGCAGTATTTT; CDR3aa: CASSPQLLGTQYF
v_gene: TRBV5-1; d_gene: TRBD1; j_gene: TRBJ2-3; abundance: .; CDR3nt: TGCGCCAGCAGCACCCGGCCGGGACAGGGGACAATCACAGATACGCAGTATTTT; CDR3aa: CASSTRPGQGTITDTQYF
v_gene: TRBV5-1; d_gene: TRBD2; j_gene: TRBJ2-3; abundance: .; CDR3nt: TGCGCCAGCAAGGAGGATCTAGCGGGAGTTCCAGATACGCAGTATTTT; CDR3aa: CASKEDLAGVPDTQYF
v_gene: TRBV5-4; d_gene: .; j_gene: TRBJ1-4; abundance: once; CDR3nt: TGTGCCAGCAGCTATGGACCGGTGGGGAATGAAAAACTGTTTTTT; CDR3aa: CASSYGPVGNEKLFF
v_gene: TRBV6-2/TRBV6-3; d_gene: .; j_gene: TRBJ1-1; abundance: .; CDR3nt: TGTGCCAGCAGTCCCGGACACCGCGGGAGAGCTTTCTTT; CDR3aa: CASSPGHRGRAFF
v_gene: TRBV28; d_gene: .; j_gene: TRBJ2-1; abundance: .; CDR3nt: TGTGCCAGCAGTTCAGGGCGTAGTGAGCAGTTCTTC; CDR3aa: CASSSGRSEQFF
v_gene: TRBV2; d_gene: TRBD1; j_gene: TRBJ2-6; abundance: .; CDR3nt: TGTGCCAGCAGGACAGGGGGCGGTGGGGCCAACGTCCTGACTTTC; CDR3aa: CASRTGGGGANVLTF
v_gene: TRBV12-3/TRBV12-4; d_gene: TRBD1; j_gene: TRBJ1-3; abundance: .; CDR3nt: TGTGCCGGGAACAGGGGCGGGGGAAACACCATATATTTT; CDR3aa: CAGNRGGGNTIYF
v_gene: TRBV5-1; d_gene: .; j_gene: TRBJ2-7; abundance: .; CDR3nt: TGCGCCAGCAGCTTGGGGGGGGCTTCGCGCGAGCAGTACTTC; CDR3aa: CASSLGGASREQYF
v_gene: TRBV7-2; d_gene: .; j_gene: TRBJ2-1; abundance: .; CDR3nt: TGTGCCAGCAGCCCGCCTGTGGGGTACTACAATGAGCAGTTCTTC; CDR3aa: CASSPPVGYYNEQFF
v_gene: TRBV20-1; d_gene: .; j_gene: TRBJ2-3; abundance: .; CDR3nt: TGCAGTGCTGGAGGGGGGCGAACAGATACGCAGTATTTT; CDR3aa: CSAGGGRTDTQYF
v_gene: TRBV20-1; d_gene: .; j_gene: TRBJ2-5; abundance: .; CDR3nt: TGCAGTGCTAGCGCGGGCGATAAAGAGACCCAGTACTTC; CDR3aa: CSASAGDKETQYF
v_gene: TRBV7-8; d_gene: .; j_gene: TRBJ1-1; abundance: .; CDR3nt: TGTGCCAGCAGCCCAGACAGAACGAACACTGAAGCTTTCTTT; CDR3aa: CASSPDRTNTEAFF
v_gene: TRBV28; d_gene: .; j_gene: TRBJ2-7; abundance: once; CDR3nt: TGTGCCAGCAGAACCTACACGTACGAGCAGTACTTC; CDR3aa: CASRTYTYEQYF
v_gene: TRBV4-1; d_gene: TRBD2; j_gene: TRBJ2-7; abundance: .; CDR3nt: TGCGCCAGCAGCCAAGAAGGGACTAGCGGGAGAAAGCAGTACTTC; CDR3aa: CASSQEGTSGRKQYF
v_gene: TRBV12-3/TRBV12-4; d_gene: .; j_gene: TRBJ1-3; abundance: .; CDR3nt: TGTGCCAGCTCTCCTGGAAACACCATATATTTT; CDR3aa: CASSPGNTIYF
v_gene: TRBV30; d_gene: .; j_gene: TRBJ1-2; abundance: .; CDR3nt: TGTGCCTGGAGTGCCGGACACCGATATGGCTACACCTTC; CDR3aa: CAWSAGHRYGYTF
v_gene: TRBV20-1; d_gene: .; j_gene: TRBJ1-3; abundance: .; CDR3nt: TGCAGTGCTAGAGAAGGGACGGCCTCTGGAAACACCATATATTTT; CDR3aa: CSAREGTASGNTIYF
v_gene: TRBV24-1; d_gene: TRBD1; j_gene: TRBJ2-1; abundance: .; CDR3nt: TGTGCCACCAGTGACTCTCGACAGGGGGCATCGGGTGAGCAGTTCTTC; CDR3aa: CATSDSRQGASGEQFF
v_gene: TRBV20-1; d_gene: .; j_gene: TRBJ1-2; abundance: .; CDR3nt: TGCAGTGCCACGGTCGGGGTAACGGACTATGGCTACACCTTC; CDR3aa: CSATVGVTDYGYTF
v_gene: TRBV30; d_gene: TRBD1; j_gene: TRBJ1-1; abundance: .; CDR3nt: TGTGCCTGGAGTGCGTCGATGGGACAGCTGAACACTGAAGCTTTCTTT; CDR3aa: CAWSASMGQLNTEAFF
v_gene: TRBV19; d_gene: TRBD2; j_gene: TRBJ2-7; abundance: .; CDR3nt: TGTGCCAGTAGTATAACGGGACTAGTTGCCCACGAGCAGTACTTC; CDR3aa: CASSITGLVAHEQYF
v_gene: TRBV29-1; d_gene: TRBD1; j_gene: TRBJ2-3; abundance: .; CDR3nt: TGCAGCGTTGCGGGGGGACAGGGTCCCACAGATACGCAGTATTTT; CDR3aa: CSVAGGQGPTDTQYF
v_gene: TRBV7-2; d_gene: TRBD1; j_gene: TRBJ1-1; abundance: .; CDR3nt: TGTGCCAGCAGCTTAGGCAGGGGGGGTGAAGCTTTCTTT; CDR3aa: CASSLGRGGEAFF
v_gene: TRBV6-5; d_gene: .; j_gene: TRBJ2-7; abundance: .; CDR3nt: TGTGCCAGCAGTTACGCAACAGTATCCTACGAGCAGTACTTC; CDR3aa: CASSYATVSYEQYF
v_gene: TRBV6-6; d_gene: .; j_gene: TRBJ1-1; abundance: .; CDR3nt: TGTGCCAGCAACCTACAGGGCGGTAACACTGAAGCTTTCTTT; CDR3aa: CASNLQGGNTEAFF
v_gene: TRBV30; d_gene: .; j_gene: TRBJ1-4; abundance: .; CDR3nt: TGTGCCTGGAGTGTCGGGATAACAACTAATGAAAAACTGTTTTTT; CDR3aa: CAWSVGITTNEKLFF
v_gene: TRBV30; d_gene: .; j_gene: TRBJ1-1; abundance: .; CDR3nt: TGTGCCTGGAGTCGGACTGGGAACACTGAAGCTTTCTTT; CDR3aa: CAWSRTGNTEAFF
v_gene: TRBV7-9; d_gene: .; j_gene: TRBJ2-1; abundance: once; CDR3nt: TGTGCCAGCAGCTTAGTCGTGTGGGATGGTTCCTACAATGAGCAGTTCTTC; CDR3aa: CASSLVVWDGSYNEQFF
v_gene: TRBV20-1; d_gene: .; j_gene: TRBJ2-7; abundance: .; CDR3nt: TGCAGTGTCAGTTGGGGTGGGTTCGAGCAGTACTTC; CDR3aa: CSVSWGGFEQYF
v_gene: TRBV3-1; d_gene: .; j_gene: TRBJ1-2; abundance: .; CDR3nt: TGTGCCAGCAGCCATCTTGACAGTTTAAGCTACACCTTC; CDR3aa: CASSHLDSLSYTF
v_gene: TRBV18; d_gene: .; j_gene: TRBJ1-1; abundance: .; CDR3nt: TGTGCCAGCTCACCACCCTTGGCTGAAGCTTTCTTT; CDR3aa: CASSPPLAEAFF
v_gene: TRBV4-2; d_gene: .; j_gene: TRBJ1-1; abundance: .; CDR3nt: TGTGCCAGCAGCCACGGCAGCGGGGCTAACACTGAAGCTTTCTTT; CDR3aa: CASSHGSGANTEAFF
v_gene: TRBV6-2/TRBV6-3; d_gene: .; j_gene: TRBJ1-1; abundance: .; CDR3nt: TGTGCCAGCAGTTACTTTTTGGCCTTGAACACTGAAGCTTTCTTT; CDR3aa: CASSYFLALNTEAFF
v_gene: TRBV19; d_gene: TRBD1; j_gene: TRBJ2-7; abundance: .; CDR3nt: TGTGCCAGTAGTGCCAGGACAGGGGGAAACGACGAGCAGTACTTC; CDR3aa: CASSARTGGNDEQYF
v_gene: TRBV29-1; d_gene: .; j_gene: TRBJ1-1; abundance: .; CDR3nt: TGCAGCGTTGAAGATCTCTCGTTGAACACTGAAGCTTTCTTT; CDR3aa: CSVEDLSLNTEAFF
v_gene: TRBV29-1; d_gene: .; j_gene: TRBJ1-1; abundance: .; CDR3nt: TGCAGCGTTGACCGGGGCGGGAACACTGAAGCTTTCTTT; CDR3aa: CSVDRGGNTEAFF
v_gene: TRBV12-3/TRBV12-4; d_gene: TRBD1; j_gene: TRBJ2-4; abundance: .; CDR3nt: TGTGCCAGCAGTCGGGACAGGGGGCTTTTAAACATTCAGTACTTC; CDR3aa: CASSRDRGLLNIQYF
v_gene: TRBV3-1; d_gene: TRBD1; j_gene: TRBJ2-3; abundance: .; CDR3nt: TGTGCCAGCAGCAGCCGGGACAGGGGCCACCATTTT; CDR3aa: CASSSRDRGHHF
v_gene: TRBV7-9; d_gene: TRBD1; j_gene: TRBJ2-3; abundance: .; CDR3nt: TGTGCCACCCTCCCAGGGGGCCCCCCCATCGGAGCGCAGTATTTT; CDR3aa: CATLPGGPPIGAQYF
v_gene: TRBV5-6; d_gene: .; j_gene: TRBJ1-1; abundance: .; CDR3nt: TGTGCCAGCAGCTCCCCGGGTCCGAGGCGTACAGACACTGAAGCTTTCTTT; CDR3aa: CASSSPGPRRTDTEAFF
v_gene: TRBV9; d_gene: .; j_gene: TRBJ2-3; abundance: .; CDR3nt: TGTGCCAGCAGCCCGGGGGGCGGTAGCACAGATACGCAGTATTTT; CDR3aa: CASSPGGGSTDTQYF
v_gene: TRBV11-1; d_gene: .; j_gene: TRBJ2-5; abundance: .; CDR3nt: TGTGCCAGCAGGCGGAATTCACAAGAGACCCAGTACTTC; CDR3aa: CASRRNSQETQYF